These 26 T cell receptor beta chains came from one sample sequenced in a study of a mutant IDH1 vaccine in newly diagnosed glioma. These receptors' targets are unknown. Measured with immunoSEQ multiplex PCR; TCRdb has only the in-frame clones, and not every one. The repertoire includes about 64,000 clones, more than 75% of them detected once, and less than 5% sits in the top ten. Indicated time point: week 23, last vaccination. Every vaccination contained 300 ug of the mutant IDH1 20-mer peptide and was paired with topical imiquimod. This material consisted of PBMCs, taken from a glioma patient whose treatment included an IDH1 peptide vaccine. The receptors derive from a man aged 25 to 40 with glioma.

This chain uses TRBV9 with TRBJ2-3; D assignment may be TRBD1 or TRBD2 (7 bases each). The CDR3 runs 16 residues. Trimming pared 2 bases from V and 1 base from J, leaving 14 bases between. Germline values: CDR1 SGDLS, CDR2 YYNGEE. The CDR3 loop is CASSVQGGAGTDTQYF. CDR3 coding DNA: TGTGCCAGCAGCGTTCAGGGGGGGGCCGGCACAGATACGCAGTATTTT.

This clone has more than one count but fewer than ten. The chain carries TRBV4-2 and TRBJ1-1; D is uncertain. This CDR3 has 13 amino acids. From germline, CDR1 is LGHNA and CDR2 YNFKEQ. V was shortened by 4 bases and J by 2 bases, with 8 bases between the two germline ends. As DNA, the CDR3 is TGTGCCAGCAGCCCCCATGGAAACACTGAAGCTTTCTTT. Translating gives CASSPHGNTEAFF.

This clone was detected once. The CDR3 DNA reads as TGCGCCAGCAGCCAAGGGGGACCCCAAGAGACCCAGTACTTC. Translated: CASSQGGPQETQYF. The rearrangement joins TRBV4-1 to TRBJ2-5, with D possibly called TRBD1 or TRBD2 (5 bases each). Trimming removed 1 base at V and 1 base at J, with 7 bases between. The CDR3 runs 14 residues. Germline CDR1 MGHRA, CDR2 YSYEKL.

This chain links TRBV28 with TRBJ2-7; D possibly uses TRBD1 or TRBD2 (5 bases each). The V gene's germline CDR1 is MDHEN and CDR2 SYDVKM. Between the trimmed V and J ends, which lost 1 base and 5 bases, there was a span of 21 bases. The CDR3 is 17 amino acids. In DNA form, the CDR3 reads TGTGCCAGCAGTTTATACGCCTCTGGGACGGTTACAAACGAGCAGTACTTC. Translated, it gives CASSLYASGTVTNEQYF.

The chain recombines TRBV28 with TRBJ2-7; D call uncertain. Germline V lookup: CDR1 MDHEN, CDR2 SYDVKM. There are 15 residues in the CDR3. The V gene lost 3 bases and the J gene lost 3 bases, with 15 bases spanning the gap. The CDR3 DNA reads as TGTGCCAGCAGTTTTCAGACGTCCTATCGCTACGAGCAGTACTTC. Protein: CASSFQTSYRYEQYF.

The chain couples TRBV15 to TRBJ2-3, with D possibly matching TRBD1 (6 bases). V was trimmed by 3 bases and J by 7 bases, leaving 20 bases between them. Germline CDR1 is LNHNV and CDR2 is YYDKDF (reference sequence). This CDR3 contains 16 residues. Here the CDR3 reads CATSSPQPGHAHTQYF. The CDR3 bases are TGTGCCACCAGCAGCCCCCAACCGGGACACGCACATACGCAGTATTTT.

This chain joins TRBV5-1 and TRBJ1-1; 7 bases match TRBD1. CDR1 is SGHRS and CDR2 is YFSETQ in the germline V gene. The CDR3 length is 16 residues. After removal of 4 bases from V and 4 bases from J, the junction contained 13 bases not matched to a gene. CDR3 residues: CASSIYTTGVSTEAFF. The CDR3 region has the DNA TGCGCCAGCAGCATCTATACTACAGGGGTTTCCACTGAAGCTTTCTTT.

This clone was detected only once. The V call is TRBV21-1, the J call TRBJ1-2; whether TRBD1, the table's D call, matches the DNA was not checked. TRBV21-1 is listed as a pseudogene. The CDR3 totals 17 residues. CDR3: CASSNGRGQTGGYGYTF. The CDR3 coding sequence is TGTGCCAGCAGCAATGGGCGCGGACAGACAGGGGGCTATGGCTACACCTTC.

This clone showed up just a few times. This sequence joins TRBV2 and TRBJ1-5; D is possibly TRBD1 (6 bases). V was shortened by 5 bases and J by 0 bases, with 11 bases between the two germline ends. In germline, CDR1 is SNHLY, CDR2 FYNNEI. The CDR3 loop spans 15 amino acids. Here the CDR3 reads CASSRTAYSNQPQHF. The CDR3 DNA sequence: TGTGCCAGCAGTAGGACAGCCTATAGCAATCAGCCCCAGCATTTT. The full variable domain, rest sourced from reference TRBV2 and TRBJ1-5, is EPEVTQTPSHQVTQMGQEVILRCVPISNHLYFYWYRQILGQKVEFLVSFYNNEISEKSEIFDDQFSVERPDGSNFTLKIRSTKLEDSAMYFCASSRTAYSNQPQHFGDGTRLSIL.

This clone is a singleton in its sample. The chain employs TRBV5-8 and TRBJ1-3, with D possibly being TRBD1 (6 bases). Germline CDR1 SGHTS, CDR2 YDEGEE. The CDR3 spans 15 residues. The V and J ends lost 5 bases and 3 bases respectively, with 15 bases between them. The chain's CDR3 is CASRLAGEYGNTIYF. The DNA for the CDR3 is TGTGCCAGCAGACTTGCAGGGGAATATGGAAACACCATATATTTT.

The CDR3 loop reads CASSVGGYTEAFF. The CDR3 DNA reads TGTGCCAGCAGTGTCGGGGGCTACACTGAAGCTTTCTTT. This chain joins TRBV6-1 and TRBJ1-1, with D perhaps TRBD1 (6 bases). This CDR3 has 13 residues. V was cut by 4 bases and J by 3 bases, with 9 bases left in between. Germline assignment: CDR1 MNHNS and CDR2 SASEGT.

The V gene is TRBV6-5, the J gene TRBJ1-5; D is unclear. CDR1 MNHEY and CDR2 SVGAGI come from the germline V gene. Trimming cost V 5 bases and J 2 bases, with 7 bases left between them. This CDR3 spans 13 amino acids. The CDR3: CASSLIGNQPQHF. The CDR3 DNA reads TGTGCCAGCAGTCTCATTGGCAATCAGCCCCAGCATTTT.

CDR3 coding DNA: TGTGCCATTTCGGACAGGGGATCCTACGAGCAGTACTTC. Amino acids: CAISDRGSYEQYF. The genes are TRBV10-3 and TRBJ2-7; 9 bases match TRBD1. The CDR3 is 13 amino acids. The V gene end was trimmed by 9 bases and the J gene end by 1 base; junction bases not matched to a gene: 4. Per the germline V gene, CDR1 is ENHRY and CDR2 is SYGVKD.

The chain recombines TRBV27 with TRBJ2-1, with 10 bases aligning to TRBD2. The CDR3 sequence is 14 residues long. V was pared by 5 bases and J by 7 bases, with 5 bases of the junction left unmatched. CDR1 and CDR2 from the germline V gene are MNHEY and SMNVEV (reference sequence). CDR3 in amino acids: CASSSGGARNEQFF. The CDR3 DNA follows: TGTGCCAGCAGTAGCGGGGGGGCCCGGAATGAGCAGTTCTTC.

V and J are TRBV7-7 and TRBJ2-1; possibly TRBD1 for D (6 bases). Between the trimmed V and J ends, which lost 6 bases and 7 bases, there was a span of 28 bases. There are 18 residues in the CDR3. CDR1 is SSHAT and CDR2 is FNYEAQ in the germline V gene (reference sequence). The CDR3: CASSRENREWGPLNEQFF. DNA for the CDR3: TGTGCCAGCAGTCGAGAAAACAGGGAATGGGGGCCTTTGAATGAGCAGTTCTTC.

The chain uses TRBV18 and TRBJ2-7; TRBD1 is a possible D gene (6 bases). Trimming stripped 3 bases from V and 4 bases from J, with 10 bases between. There are 13 residues in the CDR3. Germline V CDR1 and CDR2: KGHSH, LQKENI. The CDR3 loop reads CASSPGRGYEQYF. As DNA, the CDR3 is TGTGCCAGCTCACCCGGCAGGGGATACGAGCAGTACTTC.

The chain carries TRBV4-1 and TRBJ2-2; D possibly uses TRBD1 or TRBD2 (6 bases each). CDR1 is MGHRA, CDR2 YSYEKL, per germline. The CDR3 sequence is 16 residues long. V shed 4 bases and J shed 2 bases, with 14 bases lying between them. The CDR3 here is CASSLAWGANTGELFF. Here the CDR3 DNA reads TGCGCCAGCAGCCTAGCGTGGGGGGCCAACACCGGGGAGCTGTTTTTT.

The chain joins TRBV5-1 to TRBJ2-7; 7 bases agree with TRBD2. The V gene end was trimmed by 3 bases and the J gene end by 3 bases; junction bases not matched to a gene: 6. Per germline, CDR1 SGHRS and CDR2 YFSETQ. The CDR3 is 14 amino acids. This CDR3 is CASSWQRGDYEQYF. CDR3 in DNA: TGCGCCAGCAGCTGGCAACGGGGGGACTACGAGCAGTACTTC.

This clone was seen a handful of times. This sequence joins TRBV5-6 and TRBJ1-2; 7 nucleotides match TRBD1. The ends lost 6 bases at V and 7 bases at J; junction bases unmatched: 12. CDR3 length: 14 amino acids. CDR1 and CDR2 from the germline V gene are SGHDT and YYEEEE. The CDR3 loop is CASTPPGTALGYTF. For the CDR3, the DNA is TGTGCCAGCACACCGCCTGGGACAGCTCTTGGCTACACCTTC.

As for this clone: Other nucleotide sequences in the sample specify the same CDR3. This chain joins TRBV19 and TRBJ2-2, with 10 bases lining up with TRBD2. V lost 5 bases to trimming and J lost 4 bases; unmatched junction nucleotides: 7. This CDR3 is built from 16 residues. Germline V gene lookup returns CDR1 LNHDA and CDR2 SQIVND (reference sequence). The CDR3 region is CASSLAGAPGTGELFF. The CDR3, as DNA: TGTGCCAGTAGTCTAGCGGGGGCCCCGGGCACCGGGGAGCTGTTTTTT.

This chain connects TRBV27 to TRBJ1-5, with D uncertain. CDR1 and CDR2 (germline): MNHEY, SMNVEV (reference sequence). The CDR3 is 13 residues long. V was trimmed by 6 bases and J by 0 bases, leaving 6 bases between them. CDR3 protein: CASSPYSNQPQHF. DNA for the CDR3: TGTGCCAGCAGCCCTTATAGCAATCAGCCCCAGCATTTT.

This clone was counted only a few times. This chain connects TRBV6-1 to TRBJ2-3; 10 bases match TRBD1. With 3 bases clipped from V and 1 base from J, the junction kept 1 base outside the gene matches. The CDR3 has 15 amino acids. Germline V lookup: CDR1 MNHNS, CDR2 SASEGT. The CDR3 reads CASSDGTGGTDTQYF. DNA of the CDR3: TGTGCCAGCAGTGACGGGACAGGGGGCACAGATACGCAGTATTTT.

The J gene is TRBJ2-1, the V gene TRBV11-2; TRBD1 matches at 7 bases. The CDR3 is made up of 12 amino acids. The trim removed 4 bases at V and 15 bases at J, leaving 9 bases unmatched. The V gene's germline CDR1 is SGHAT and CDR2 FQNNGV. The CDR3: CASSSLTGDAFF. The CDR3 bases are TGTGCCAGCAGCTCCCTTACAGGGGATGCGTTCTTC. The entire variable domain, with the rest obtained from reference TRBV11-2 and TRBJ2-1, is as follows: EAGVAQSPRYKIIEKRQSVAFWCNPISGHATLYWYQQILGQGPKLLIQFQNNGVVDDSQLPKDRFSAERLKGVDSTLKIQPAKLEDSAVYLCASSSLTGDAFFGPGTRLTVL.

The V and J genes are TRBV2 and TRBJ1-5, with D possibly TRBD1 on 5 matching bases. This CDR3 has 15 residues. The germline V gene encodes CDR1 SNHLY and CDR2 FYNNEI. Trimming shortened V by 4 bases and J by 2 bases, and 12 bases separated the two germline ends. The chain's CDR3 is CASSVGRAGNQPQHF. The CDR3 DNA is TGTGCCAGCAGTGTTGGCAGGGCGGGCAATCAGCCCCAGCATTTT.

The chain has TRBV7-9 and TRBJ2-2; TRBD2 aligns across 7 bases. In germline, CDR1 is SEHNR, CDR2 FQNEAQ (reference sequence). This CDR3 is 14 amino acids long. V shed 7 bases, J shed 7 bases, and the junction held 9 bases outside the gene matches. This CDR3 is CASTASGGGGELFF. As DNA, the CDR3 is TGTGCCAGCACCGCTTCGGGAGGAGGCGGGGAGCTGTTTTTT.

This clone was seen a few times. V gene TRBV5-1 combines with J gene TRBJ2-7; tentative D call: TRBD1 (5 bases). The germline V gene has CDR1 SGHRS and CDR2 YFSETQ. V dropped 0 bases and J dropped 4 bases, with 11 bases sitting between them. The CDR3 has 14 residues. CDR3 region: CASSLAGKQYEQYF. CDR3 nucleotide sequence: TGCGCCAGCAGCTTGGCAGGGAAGCAATACGAGCAGTACTTC.